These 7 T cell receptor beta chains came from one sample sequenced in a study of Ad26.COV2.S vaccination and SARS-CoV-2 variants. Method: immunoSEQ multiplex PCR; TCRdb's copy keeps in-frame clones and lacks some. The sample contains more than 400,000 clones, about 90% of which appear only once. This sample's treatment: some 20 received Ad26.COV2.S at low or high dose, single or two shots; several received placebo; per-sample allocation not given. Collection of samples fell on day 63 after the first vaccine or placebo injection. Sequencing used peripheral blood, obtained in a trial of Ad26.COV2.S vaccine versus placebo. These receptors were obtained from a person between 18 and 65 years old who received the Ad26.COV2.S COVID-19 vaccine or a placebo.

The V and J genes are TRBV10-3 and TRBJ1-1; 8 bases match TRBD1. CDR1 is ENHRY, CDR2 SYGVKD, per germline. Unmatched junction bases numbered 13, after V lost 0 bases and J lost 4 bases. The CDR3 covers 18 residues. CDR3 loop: CAISESMFRTGHFTEAFF. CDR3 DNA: TGTGCCATCAGTGAGTCGATGTTCCGGACAGGGCATTTCACTGAAGCTTTCTTT.

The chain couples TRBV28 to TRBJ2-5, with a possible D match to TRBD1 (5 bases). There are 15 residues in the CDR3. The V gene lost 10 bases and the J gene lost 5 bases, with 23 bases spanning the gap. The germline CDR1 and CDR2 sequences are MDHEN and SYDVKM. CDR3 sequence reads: CAKTISGRARETQYF. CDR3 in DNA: TGTGCCAAAACTATCTCAGGCAGGGCCCGCGAGACCCAGTACTTC.

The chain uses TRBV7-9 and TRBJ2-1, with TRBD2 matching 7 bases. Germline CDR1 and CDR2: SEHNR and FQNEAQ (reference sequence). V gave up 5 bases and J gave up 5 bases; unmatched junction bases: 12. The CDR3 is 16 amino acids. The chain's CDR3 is CASSTTLAERHNEQFF. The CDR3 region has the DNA TGTGCCAGCAGCACAACCCTAGCGGAGAGACACAATGAGCAGTTCTTC.

CDR3 amino acids: CSDRRDTDTQYF. CDR3 DNA: TGCAGCGACCGCCGGGACACAGATACGCAGTATTTT. J is TRBJ2-3 and V is TRBV29-1, with D possibly TRBD2 on 5 matching bases. This CDR3 spans 12 amino acids. Per germline, CDR1 SQVTM and CDR2 ANQGSEA. V lost 7 bases to trimming and J lost 2 bases, with 10 bases between them.

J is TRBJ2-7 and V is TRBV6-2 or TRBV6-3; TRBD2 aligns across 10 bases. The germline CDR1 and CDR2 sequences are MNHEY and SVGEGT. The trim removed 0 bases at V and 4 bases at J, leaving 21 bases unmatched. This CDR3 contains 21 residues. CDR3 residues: CASSYSVGAGGRQNTEYEQYF. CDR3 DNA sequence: TGTGCCAGCAGTTACTCAGTGGGAGCGGGGGGGCGACAGAACACTGAATACGAGCAGTACTTC.

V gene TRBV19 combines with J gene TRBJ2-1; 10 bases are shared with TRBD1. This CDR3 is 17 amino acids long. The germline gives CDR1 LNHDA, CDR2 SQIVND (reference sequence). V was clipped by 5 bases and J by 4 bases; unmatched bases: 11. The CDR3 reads CASSPGVDRGRYNEQFF. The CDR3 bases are TGTGCCAGTAGTCCTGGGGTGGACAGGGGGAGGTACAATGAGCAGTTCTTC.

The CDR3 region is CASSLGRAYEQYF. The CDR3 region has the DNA TGTGCCAGCAGCCTTGGACGGGCCTACGAGCAGTACTTC. The rearrangement joins TRBV3-1 (or the pseudogene TRBV3-2) to TRBJ2-7; D remains ambiguous. This CDR3 spans 13 amino acids. V was trimmed by 4 bases and J by 2 bases, leaving 9 bases between them. Germline V gene data show CDR1 as LGHDT and CDR2 as YNNKEL (reference sequence).